The following is a T cell receptor beta chain sequence with its context. This clonotype appeared a few times. Its antigen is unknown. Base quality data are lacking; no much larger clone is found one base away. The sample comes from a study of response to subunit inactivated influenza vaccine (dated by TCRdb to 2016 to 2018). With regard to the full study: To follow how T cells responded to a trivalent subunit inactivated influenza vaccine, the researchers relied on deep quantitative profiling of the T cell receptor repertoire. What the study reported, not specific to this receptor: According to the authors, only a limited number of new T cells may be recruited by each seasonal influenza vaccination.

The library was built by means of RT-PCR. Instrument used: Illumina HiSeq 2500. TCRdb applied fastp at Q25 and MiXCR to the public reads, then kept only in-frame beta chains. Records with the same CDR3 protein are collapsed into one entry carrying the most frequent genes and DNA. Across this sample there are around 850,000 distinct CDR3 sequences, with approximately 17% seen only once. The ten largest clonotypes hold 9.5% to 13% of the sample. Sequenced here: PBMCs from blood, sampled about 5 days after vaccination. The source of this sequence is a man aged 50-60 years who received an inactivated influenza vaccine. Donor details come from another sample of the same person, matched by shared clones.

The CDR3 protein sequence reads: CSATPRASYEQYF. In nucleotide form, the sequence is TGCAGTGCTACCCCACGGGCATCCTACGAGCAGTACTTC. This receptor chain uses TRBV20-1 and TRBJ2-7; the D gene lacks a confident call. The germline V gene (reference sequence) yields DFQATT for CDR1 and SNEGSKA for CDR2. The CDR3 contains 13 residues, cysteine and phenylalanine counted. The DNA shown is the 39-base CDR3, in frame from base 1. V is cut by 4 bases and J by 1 base, and the space between the germline ends is 11 bases.